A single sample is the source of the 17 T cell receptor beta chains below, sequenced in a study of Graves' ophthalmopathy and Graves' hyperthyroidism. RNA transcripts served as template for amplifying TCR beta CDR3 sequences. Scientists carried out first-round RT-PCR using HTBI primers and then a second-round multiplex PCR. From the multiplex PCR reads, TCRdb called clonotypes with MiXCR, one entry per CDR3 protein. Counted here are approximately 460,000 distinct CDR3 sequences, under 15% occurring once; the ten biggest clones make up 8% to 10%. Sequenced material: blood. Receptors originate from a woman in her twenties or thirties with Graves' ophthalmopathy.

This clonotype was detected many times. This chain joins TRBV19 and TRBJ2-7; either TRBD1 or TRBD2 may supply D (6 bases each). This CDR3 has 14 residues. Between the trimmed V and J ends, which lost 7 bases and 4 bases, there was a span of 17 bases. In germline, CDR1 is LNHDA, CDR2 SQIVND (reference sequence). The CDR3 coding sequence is TGTGCCAGTACCACTTCTCCGGGGGCGTACGAGCAGTACTTC. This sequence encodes CASTTSPGAYEQYF.

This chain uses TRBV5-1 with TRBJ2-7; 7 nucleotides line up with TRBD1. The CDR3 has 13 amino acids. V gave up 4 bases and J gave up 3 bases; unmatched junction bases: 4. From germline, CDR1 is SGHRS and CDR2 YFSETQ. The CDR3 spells CASSQGVNYEQYF. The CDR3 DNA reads TGCGCCAGCAGCCAGGGGGTTAACTACGAGCAGTACTTC.

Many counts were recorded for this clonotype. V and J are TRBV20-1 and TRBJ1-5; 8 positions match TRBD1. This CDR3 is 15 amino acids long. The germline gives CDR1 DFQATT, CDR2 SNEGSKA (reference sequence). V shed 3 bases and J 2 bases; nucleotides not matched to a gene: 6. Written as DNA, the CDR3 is TGCAGTGCTAGGTCGGGACAGGCCGGCAATCAGCCCCAGCATTTT. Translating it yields CSARSGQAGNQPQHF.

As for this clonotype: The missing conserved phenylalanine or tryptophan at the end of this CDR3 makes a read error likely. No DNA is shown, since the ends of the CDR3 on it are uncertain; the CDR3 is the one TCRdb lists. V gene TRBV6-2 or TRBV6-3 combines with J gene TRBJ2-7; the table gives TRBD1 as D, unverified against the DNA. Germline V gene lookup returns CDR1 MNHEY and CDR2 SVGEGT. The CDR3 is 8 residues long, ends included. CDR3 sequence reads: CASSMVGG.

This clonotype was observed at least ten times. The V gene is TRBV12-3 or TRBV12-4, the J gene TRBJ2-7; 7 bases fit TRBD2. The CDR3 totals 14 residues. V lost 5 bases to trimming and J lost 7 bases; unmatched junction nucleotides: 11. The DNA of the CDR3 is TGTGCCAGCAGTCCGGGGACTACTGTGGGGGAGCAGTACTTC. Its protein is CASSPGTTVGEQYF.

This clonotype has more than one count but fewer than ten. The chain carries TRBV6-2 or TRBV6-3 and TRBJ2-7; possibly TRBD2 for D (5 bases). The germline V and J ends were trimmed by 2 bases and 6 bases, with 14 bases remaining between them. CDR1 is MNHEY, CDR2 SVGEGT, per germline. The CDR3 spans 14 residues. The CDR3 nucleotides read TGTGCCAGCAGTTACCCCGACATTGGGAGCGAGCAGTACTTC. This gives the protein CASSYPDIGSEQYF.

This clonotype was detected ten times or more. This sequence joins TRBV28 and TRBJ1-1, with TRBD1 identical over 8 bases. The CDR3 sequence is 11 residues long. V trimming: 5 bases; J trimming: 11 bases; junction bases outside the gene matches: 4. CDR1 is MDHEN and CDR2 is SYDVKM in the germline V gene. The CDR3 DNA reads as TGTGCCAGCAGTAAGACAGGGGCGGCTTTCTTT. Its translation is CASSKTGAAFF.

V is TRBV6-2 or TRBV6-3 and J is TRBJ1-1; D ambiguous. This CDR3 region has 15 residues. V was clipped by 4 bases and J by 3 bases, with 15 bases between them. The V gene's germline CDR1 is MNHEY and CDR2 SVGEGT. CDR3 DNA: TGTGCCAGCAGTTCCCCCCGGATCGAAGACACTGAAGCTTTCTTT. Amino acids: CASSSPRIEDTEAFF.

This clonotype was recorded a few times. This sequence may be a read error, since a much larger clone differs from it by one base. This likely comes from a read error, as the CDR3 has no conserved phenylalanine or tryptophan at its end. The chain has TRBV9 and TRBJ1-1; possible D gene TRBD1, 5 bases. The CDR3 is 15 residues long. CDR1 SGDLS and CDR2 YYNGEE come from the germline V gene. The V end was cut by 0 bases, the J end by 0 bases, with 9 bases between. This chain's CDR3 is CASSVGGGMNTEAFL. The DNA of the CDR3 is TGTGCCAGCAGCGTAGGGGGGGGGATGAACACTGAAGCTTTCTTG.

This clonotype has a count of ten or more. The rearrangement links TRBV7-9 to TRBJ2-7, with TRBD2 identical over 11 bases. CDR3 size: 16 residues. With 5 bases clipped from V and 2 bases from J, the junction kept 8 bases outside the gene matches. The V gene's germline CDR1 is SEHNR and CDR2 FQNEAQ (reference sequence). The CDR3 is CASSAKGLADPYEQYF. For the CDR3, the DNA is TGTGCCAGCAGCGCCAAGGGACTAGCGGACCCCTACGAGCAGTACTTC. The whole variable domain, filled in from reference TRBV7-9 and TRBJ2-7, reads DTGVSQNPRHKITKRGQNVTFRCDPISEHNRLYWYRQTLGQGPEFLTYFQNEAQLEKSRLLSDRFSAERPKGSFSTLEIQRTEQGDSAMYLCASSAKGLADPYEQYFGPGTRLTVT.

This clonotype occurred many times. The CDR3 bases are TGTGCCAGCAGCTTTACCGGGACTGAAGCTTTCTTT. As protein: CASSFTGTEAFF. This chain uses TRBV7-8 with TRBJ1-1; no definite D call. In germline, CDR1 is SGHVS, CDR2 FQNEAQ. The CDR3 is 12 amino acids. V was shortened by 3 bases and J by 5 bases, with 7 bases between the two germline ends.

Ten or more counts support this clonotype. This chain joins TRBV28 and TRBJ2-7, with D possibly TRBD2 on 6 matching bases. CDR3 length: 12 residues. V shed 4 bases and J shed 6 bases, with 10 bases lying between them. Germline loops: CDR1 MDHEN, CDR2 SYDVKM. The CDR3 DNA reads TGTGCCAGCAGTTCCGCGGGGCGCGAGCAGTACTTC. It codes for CASSSAGREQYF. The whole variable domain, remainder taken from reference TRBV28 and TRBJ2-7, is DVKVTQSSRYLVKRTGEKVFLECVQDMDHENMFWYRQDPGLGLRLIYFSYDVKMKEKGDIPEGYSVSREKKERFSLILESASTNQTSMYLCASSSAGREQYFGPGTRLTVT.

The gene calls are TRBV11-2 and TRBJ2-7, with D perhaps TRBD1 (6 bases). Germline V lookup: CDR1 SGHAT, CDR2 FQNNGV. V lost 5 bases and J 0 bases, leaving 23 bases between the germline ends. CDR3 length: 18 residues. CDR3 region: CASSGQQGLSGTSYEQYF. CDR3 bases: TGTGCCAGCAGCGGGCAACAGGGTTTAAGCGGAACCTCCTACGAGCAGTACTTC.

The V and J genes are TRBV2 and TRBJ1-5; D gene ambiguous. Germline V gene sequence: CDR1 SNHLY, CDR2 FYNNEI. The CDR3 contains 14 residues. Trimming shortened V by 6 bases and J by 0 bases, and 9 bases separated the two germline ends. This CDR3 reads CASRSQYSNQPQHF. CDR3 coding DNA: TGTGCCAGCAGGTCTCAGTATAGCAATCAGCCCCAGCATTTT.

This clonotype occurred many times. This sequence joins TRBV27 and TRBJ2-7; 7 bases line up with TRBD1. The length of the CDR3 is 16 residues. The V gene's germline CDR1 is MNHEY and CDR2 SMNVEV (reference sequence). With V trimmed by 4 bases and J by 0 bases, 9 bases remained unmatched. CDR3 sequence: CASSSFGTAVSYEQYF. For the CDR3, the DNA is TGTGCCAGCAGTTCTTTCGGGACAGCGGTCTCCTACGAGCAGTACTTC.

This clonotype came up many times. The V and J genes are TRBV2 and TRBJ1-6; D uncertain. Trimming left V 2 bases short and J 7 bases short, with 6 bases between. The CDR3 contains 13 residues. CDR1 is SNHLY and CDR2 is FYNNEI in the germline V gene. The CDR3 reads CASSESRNSPLHF. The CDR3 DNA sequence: TGTGCCAGCAGTGAATCAAGGAATTCACCCCTCCACTTT.

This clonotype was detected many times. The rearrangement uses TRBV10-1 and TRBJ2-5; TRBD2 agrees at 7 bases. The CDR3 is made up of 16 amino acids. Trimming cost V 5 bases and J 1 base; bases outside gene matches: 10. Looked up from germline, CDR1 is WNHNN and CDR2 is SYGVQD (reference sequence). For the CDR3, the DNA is TGCGCCAGCAGTCCTTCGGGGGGACCCCTCCAAGAGACCCAGTACTTC. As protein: CASSPSGGPLQETQYF.